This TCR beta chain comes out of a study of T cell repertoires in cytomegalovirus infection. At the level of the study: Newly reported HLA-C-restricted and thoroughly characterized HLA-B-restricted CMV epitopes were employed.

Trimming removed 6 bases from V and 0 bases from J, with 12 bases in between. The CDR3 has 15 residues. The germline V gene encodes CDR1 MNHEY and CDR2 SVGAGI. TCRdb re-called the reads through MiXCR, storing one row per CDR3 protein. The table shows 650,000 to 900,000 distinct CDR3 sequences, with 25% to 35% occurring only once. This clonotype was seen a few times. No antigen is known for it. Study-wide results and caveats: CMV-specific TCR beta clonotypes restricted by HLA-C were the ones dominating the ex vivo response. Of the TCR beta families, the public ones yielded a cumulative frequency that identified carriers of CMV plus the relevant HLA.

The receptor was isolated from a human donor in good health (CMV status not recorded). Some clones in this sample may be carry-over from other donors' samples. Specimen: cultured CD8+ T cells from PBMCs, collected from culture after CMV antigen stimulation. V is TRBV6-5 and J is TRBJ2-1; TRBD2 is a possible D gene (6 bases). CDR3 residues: CASSNTTSSYNEQFF. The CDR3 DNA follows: TGTGCCAGCAGCAATACGACTAGCTCCTACAATGAGCAGTTCTTC.